These T cell receptor beta chains were read from a single sample in a study of cytotoxic CD8 clonotypes in ibrutinib-treated CLL. The table came from immunoSEQ multiplex PCR; TCRdb's copy has only in-frame clones and leaves some out. The data contain about 80,000 clones, 70% to 80% of them singletons. The sample in question was PBMCs, obtained after 12 months of ibrutinib treatment. The receptors come from a human donor with chronic lymphocytic leukemia. CDR3s include the opening cysteine and the closing phenylalanine or tryptophan. Fields, in order: D gene, clone size, J gene, V gene, CDR3 DNA, CDR3 protein. A D gene is named only where the DNA matches it firmly. Clone size is not always given. Where it is, it says once, few, many or a class for expanded clones.

>-|-|TRBJ1-5|TRBV5-8
TGTGCCAGCAGCTTGGAGGGAGGGTCCAATCAGCCCCAGCATTTT
CASSLEGGSNQPQHF
>-|-|TRBJ1-1|TRBV9
TGTGCCAGCAGCGTAGGGGCGGGCCGTAAAGCTTTCTTT
CASSVGAGRKAFF
>-|-|TRBJ2-1|TRBV10-3
TGTGCCATCGCCCTGGAGGGTTACAATGAGCAGTTCTTC
CAIALEGYNEQFF
>TRBD2|-|TRBJ2-3|TRBV28
TGTGCCAGCAGTTTTTTAGCGGGGACAGATACGCAGTATTTT
CASSFLAGTDTQYF
>-|-|TRBJ2-1|TRBV11-3
TGTGCCAGCAGCTTAGGGGTAGCGGTTACCTACAATGAGCAGTTCTTC
CASSLGVAVTYNEQFF
>-|-|TRBJ1-5|TRBV28
TGTGCCAGCAGTTTATTCCAGGGCAATCAGCCCCAGCATTTT
CASSLFQGNQPQHF
>-|-|TRBJ2-1|TRBV10-3
TGTGCCATCAGATCTGGGACCGGCAATGAGCAGTTCTTC
CAIRSGTGNEQFF
>-|once|TRBJ2-7|TRBV7-3
TGTGCCAGCAGCCACACTAGTACCCCCTTCGAGCAGTACTTC
CASSHTSTPFEQYF
>TRBD2|-|TRBJ2-1|TRBV7-6
TGTGCCAGCAGCTTAGCCCCTGGGAGCGGGAGGGCCAATGAGCAGTTCTTC
CASSLAPGSGRANEQFF
>-|-|TRBJ2-2|TRBV9
TGTGCCAGCAGCGTAGGGGGGGCGGGAGTCCCCGGGGAGCTGTTTTTT
CASSVGGAGVPGELFF
>-|-|TRBJ1-1|TRBV7-9
TGTGCCAGCAGCTTAGGGGCCCAGAACACTGAAGCTTTCTTT
CASSLGAQNTEAFF
>-|many|TRBJ1-2|TRBV27
TGTGCCAGCAGTCCAGGCGGGACTTCTAACTATGGCTACACCTTC
CASSPGGTSNYGYTF
>-|-|TRBJ1-2|TRBV10-2
TGCGCCAGCAGTGAGTGGGGGGGCCCTTACTATGGCTACACCTTC
CASSEWGGPYYGYTF
>TRBD1|-|TRBJ1-4|TRBV7-2
TGTGCCAGCAGCCTGAAGACAGGGGGTGGTGAAAAACTGTTTTTT
CASSLKTGGGEKLFF
>-|-|TRBJ1-2|TRBV9
TGTGCCAGCAGCGGACCGGACGGAGACTATGGCTACACCTTC
CASSGPDGDYGYTF
>-|-|TRBJ2-3|TRBV9
TGTGCCAGCAGCGTAGGTGGGGGCGCAGATACGCAGTATTTT
CASSVGGGADTQYF
>-|-|TRBJ2-6|TRBV7-2
TGTGCCAGCAGCTTAGTCGCCATCGGCTCTGGGGCCAACGTCCTGACTTTC
CASSLVAIGSGANVLTF
>-|-|TRBJ1-3|TRBV4-3
TGCGCCAGCAGCCGTCACGCGGGGTGGTCCGGAAACACCATATATTTT
CASSRHAGWSGNTIYF
>-|-|TRBJ2-4|TRBV28
TGTGCCAGCAGTTCTTGGGCCAAAAACATTCAGTACTTC
CASSSWAKNIQYF
>-|few|TRBJ1-5|TRBV7-2
TGTGCCAGCAGCCCCAGGGACCAGCCCCAGCATTTT
CASSPRDQPQHF
>-|-|TRBJ2-7|TRBV2
TGTGCCAGCAAGGGGGGGTTCGCCTACGAGCAGTACTTC
CASKGGFAYEQYF
>-|-|TRBJ2-1|TRBV6-5
TGTGCCAGCAGCCTAGACATGTACAATGAGCAGTTCTTC
CASSLDMYNEQFF
>-|medium-sized|TRBJ1-5|TRBV2
TGTGCCAGCAGCTGGGAGGCAGGCAATCAGCCCCAGCATTTT
CASSWEAGNQPQHF
>TRBD2|once|TRBJ2-4|TRBV27
TGTGCCAGCAGCCGCCCCCCGAGCGGGGGGGTACTAGCCAAAAACATTCAGTACTTC
CASSRPPSGGVLAKNIQYF
>-|-|TRBJ1-5|TRBV30
TGTGCCTGGAGGGGAAGTGGTCAGCCCCAGCATTTT
CAWRGSGQPQHF
>-|many|TRBJ1-5|TRBV19
TGTGCCACCCGAGGGGGGTTTGGTAGCAATCAGCCCCAGCATTTT
CATRGGFGSNQPQHF
>-|-|TRBJ2-5|TRBV2
TGTGCCAGCAGTGAGGGGGCAGCCGAAGAGACCCAGTACTTC
CASSEGAAEETQYF
>TRBD1|-|TRBJ1-6|TRBV7-3
TGTGCCAGCAGCCCACAGGGGAGAGGATCACCCCTCCACTTT
CASSPQGRGSPLHF
>-|-|TRBJ1-1|TRBV18
TGTGCCAGCTCACGGGCCGAGGGGAACACTGAAGCTTTCTTT
CASSRAEGNTEAFF
>-|-|TRBJ1-2|TRBV4-2
TGTGCCAGCAGCCAATCCCCCGGGGAGTCCTATGGCTACACCTTC
CASSQSPGESYGYTF
>TRBD1|once|TRBJ2-7|TRBV5-6
TGTGCCAGCAGCTGGACAGGGCCCTCCTACGAGCAGTACTTC
CASSWTGPSYEQYF
>-|-|TRBJ2-7|TRBV7-3
TGTGCCAGCAGCTTAGGTCCGGCGGCAGTGCAGTACTTC
CASSLGPAAVQYF
>-|-|TRBJ2-7|TRBV28
TGTGCCAGCAGTTTATCGGCAGGGTCCCGCTACGAGCAGTACTTC
CASSLSAGSRYEQYF
>TRBD1|-|TRBJ2-7|TRBV6-6
TGTGCCACCACCGGGACAGGGGATGGAGAGCAGTACTTC
CATTGTGDGEQYF
>TRBD1|many|TRBJ2-7|TRBV9
TGTGCCAGCAGCGCAAGGGGGGACAGGGGCCTCTACGAGCAGTACTTC
CASSARGDRGLYEQYF
>-|-|TRBJ1-1|TRBV7-3
TGTGCCAGCAGTTCACCTGGCCAGGACACTGAAGCTTTCTTT
CASSSPGQDTEAFF
>-|-|TRBJ1-4|TRBV28
TGTGCCCTGGGGGTCCGGCCTAATGAAAAACTGTTTTTT
CALGVRPNEKLFF
>TRBD1|-|TRBJ2-7|TRBV5-1
TGCGCCAGCAGCTTGTTGACAGGGGCATACTACGAGCAGTACTTC
CASSLLTGAYYEQYF
>-|-|TRBJ1-4|TRBV9
TGTGCCAGCAGCCCGACAGCAACTAATGAAAAACTGTTTTTT
CASSPTATNEKLFF
>-|-|TRBJ2-3|TRBV16
TGTGCCAGCAGCCAATCGTGGGACATTTCAGATACGCAGTATTTT
CASSQSWDISDTQYF
>TRBD1|-|TRBJ2-5|TRBV28
TGTGCCAGCAGTTTAGGGGGACAGCAAGAGACCCAGTACTTC
CASSLGGQQETQYF
>-|-|TRBJ2-3|TRBV5-1
TGCGCCAGCAGCAACGGGGACTTCACAGATACGCAGTATTTT
CASSNGDFTDTQYF
>TRBD2|once|TRBJ2-3|TRBV7-2
TGTGTCAGCAGCTATGCGGGAGGAGGAGATACGCAGTATTTT
CVSSYAGGGDTQYF
>-|-|TRBJ1-4|TRBV7-2
TGTGCCAGCAGCTTAGTCCCTGGGGGGGATGGGGAAAAACTGTTTTTT
CASSLVPGGDGEKLFF
>TRBD2|-|TRBJ2-7|TRBV4-1
TGCGCCAGCAGCCAAGATGCGGGACTAGCGGGCCGCGGGCGCTACGAGCAGTACTTC
CASSQDAGLAGRGRYEQYF
>TRBD1|once|TRBJ1-3|TRBV5-1
TGCGCCAGCAGCACGACAGGGGGCGCTGGAAACACCATATATTTT
CASSTTGGAGNTIYF
>-|few|TRBJ1-1|TRBV10-3
TGTGCCATCAGGGCGGGGGCTGAAGCTTTCTTT
CAIRAGAEAFF
>-|few|TRBJ2-7|TRBV14
TGTGCCAGCAGCCCCCATTACGAGCAGTACTTC
CASSPHYEQYF
>-|-|TRBJ1-5|TRBV5-1
TGCGCCAGCAGCTTTTCGGCGGGCCAGCCCCAGCATTTT
CASSFSAGQPQHF
>TRBD1|few|TRBJ2-5|TRBV28
TGTGCCAGCAGACACCACAGGGGCCAAGAGACCCAGTACTTC
CASRHHRGQETQYF
>-|-|TRBJ2-7|TRBV7-9
TGTGCCAGCAGCCCCCTGGAATCGGGGGCTCCGGGCGAGCAGTACTTC
CASSPLESGAPGEQYF
>-|-|TRBJ2-3|TRBV11-1
TGTGCCAGCAGCTTAGCGCCATGGGGAGAGGATACGCAGTATTTT
CASSLAPWGEDTQYF
>TRBD1|-|TRBJ2-6|TRBV29-1
TGCAGCGTGGGCGGACAGGGAACGATCTCTGGGGCCAACGTCCTGACTTTC
CSVGGQGTISGANVLTF
>-|-|TRBJ2-1|TRBV5-1
TGCGCCAGCAGAAGGGGGGGCGGGCCCTACAATGAGCAGTTCTTC
CASRRGGGPYNEQFF
>-|-|TRBJ1-6|TRBV2
TGTGCCAGAGAGGGGCGAAACACGGGGGGTTCACCCCTCCACTTT
CAREGRNTGGSPLHF
>TRBD1|-|TRBJ2-5|TRBV5-1
TGCGCCAGCAGCTTTGGACAGGGAGAGACCCAGTACTTC
CASSFGQGETQYF
>-|-|TRBJ2-7|TRBV28
TGTGCCAGCAGTTTGGGGGCGTTGGAGCAGTACTTC
CASSLGALEQYF
>-|-|TRBJ2-7|TRBV7-2
TGTGCCAGCAGCTTAGCGCCACCCGGGGAGCAGTACTTC
CASSLAPPGEQYF
>-|-|TRBJ1-5|TRBV19
TGTGCCAGTAGTCTCCGCCCCGGGGGAGGTAATCAGCCCCAGCATTTT
CASSLRPGGGNQPQHF
>-|once|TRBJ1-2|TRBV30
TGTGCCTGGAGACAGTACCAATCTAACTATGGCTACACCTTC
CAWRQYQSNYGYTF